Listed here are 3 T cell receptor beta chains from one sample, sequenced in a study of cytomegalovirus exposure and HLA in healthy donors listed by TCRdb under 2017. The library was obtained by the immunoSEQ multiplex PCR assay. The multiplex PCR relied on a mix of 60 forward primers for TCR Vbeta segments and 13 reverse primers for TCR Jbeta segments. Here the immuneACCESS table is served through TCRdb, limited to in-frame sequences with V and J called. Missing clones are a known gap in these copies; in checked studies unresolved V genes cover under half, and the rest lacks a known reason. This sample gives about 190,000 clones in total; around 88% of them show up just once. The ten biggest clones cover approximately 1.7% of the sample. The sequenced sample consisted of PBMCs. The receptor source for this set is a man aged 35 to 55 in good health and CMV-seropositive.

The chain uses TRBV14 and TRBJ1-2; TRBD1 might be the D (5 bases). The V gene's germline CDR1 is SGHDN and CDR2 FVKESK. The V end lost 2 bases, the J end lost 6 bases, and 10 bases lay between the germline ends. The CDR3 loop spans 13 amino acids. DNA of the CDR3: TGTGCCAGCAGCCAACTCTTACAGGATGGCTACACCTTC. As protein: CASSQLLQDGYTF.

The chain joins TRBV6-5 to TRBJ1-1; D not certain. Looked up from germline, CDR1 is MNHEY and CDR2 is SVGAGI. CDR3 length equals 13 residues. Trimming removed 4 bases from V and 1 base from J, with 7 bases in between. The CDR3 nucleotides read TGTGCCAGCAGTTCAGATCAGAACACTGAAGCTTTCTTT. Translating gives CASSSDQNTEAFF.

This clone has only a few counts. The J gene is TRBJ2-7, the V gene TRBV10-3; a possible D gene is TRBD2 (6 bases). Germline V gives CDR1 ENHRY, CDR2 SYGVKD. The CDR3 loop spans 16 amino acids. With 0 bases removed from V and 3 bases from J, the gap between germline ends came to 15 bases. The chain's CDR3 is CAISESFGGSGYEQYF. The CDR3 nucleotides are TGTGCCATCAGTGAGTCCTTTGGAGGGAGTGGCTACGAGCAGTACTTC.